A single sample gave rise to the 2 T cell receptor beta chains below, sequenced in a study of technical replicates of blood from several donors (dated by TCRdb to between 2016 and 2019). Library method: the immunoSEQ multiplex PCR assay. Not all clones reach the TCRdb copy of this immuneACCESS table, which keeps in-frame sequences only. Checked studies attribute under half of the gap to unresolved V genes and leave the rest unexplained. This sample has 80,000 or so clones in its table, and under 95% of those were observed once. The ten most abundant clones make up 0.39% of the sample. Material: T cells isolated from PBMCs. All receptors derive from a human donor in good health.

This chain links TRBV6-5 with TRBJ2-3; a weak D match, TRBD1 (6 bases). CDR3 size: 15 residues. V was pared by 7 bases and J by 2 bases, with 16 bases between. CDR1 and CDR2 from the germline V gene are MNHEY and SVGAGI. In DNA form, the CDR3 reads TGTGCCAGCAACCGAGACAGGAAGATCACAGATACGCAGTATTTT. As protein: CASNRDRKITDTQYF.

The CDR3 nucleotides are TGTGCCAGCAGCGTAGGGGGGACAGGTATTCCCTACGAGCAGTACTTC. Its protein product is CASSVGGTGIPYEQYF. V gene TRBV9 combines with J gene TRBJ2-7; 8 nucleotides align to TRBD1. Germline values: CDR1 SGDLS, CDR2 YYNGEE. Trimming cost V 0 bases and J 2 bases; bases outside gene matches: 7. The CDR3 runs 16 residues.